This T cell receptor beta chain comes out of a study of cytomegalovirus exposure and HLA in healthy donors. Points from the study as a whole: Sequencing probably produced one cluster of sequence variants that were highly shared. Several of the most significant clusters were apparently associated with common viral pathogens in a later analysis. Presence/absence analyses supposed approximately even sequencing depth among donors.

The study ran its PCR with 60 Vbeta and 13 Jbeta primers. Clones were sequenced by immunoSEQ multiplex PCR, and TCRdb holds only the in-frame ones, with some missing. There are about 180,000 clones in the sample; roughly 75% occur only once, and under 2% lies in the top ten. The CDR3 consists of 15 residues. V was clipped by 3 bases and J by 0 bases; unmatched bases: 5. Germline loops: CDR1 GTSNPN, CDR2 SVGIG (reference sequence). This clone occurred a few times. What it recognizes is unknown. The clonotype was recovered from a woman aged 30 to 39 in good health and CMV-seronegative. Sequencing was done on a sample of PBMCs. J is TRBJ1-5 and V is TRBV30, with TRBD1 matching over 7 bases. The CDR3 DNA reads TGTGCCTGGAGCGGGGGACAGAATAGCAATCAGCCCCAGCATTTT. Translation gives CAWSGGQNSNQPQHF. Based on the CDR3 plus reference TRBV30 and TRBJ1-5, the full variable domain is SQTIHQWPATLVQPVGSPLSLECTVEGTSNPNLYWYRQAAGRGLQLLFYSVGIGQISSEVPQNLSASRPQDRQFILSSKKLLLSDSGFYLCAWSGGQNSNQPQHFGDGTRLSIL.